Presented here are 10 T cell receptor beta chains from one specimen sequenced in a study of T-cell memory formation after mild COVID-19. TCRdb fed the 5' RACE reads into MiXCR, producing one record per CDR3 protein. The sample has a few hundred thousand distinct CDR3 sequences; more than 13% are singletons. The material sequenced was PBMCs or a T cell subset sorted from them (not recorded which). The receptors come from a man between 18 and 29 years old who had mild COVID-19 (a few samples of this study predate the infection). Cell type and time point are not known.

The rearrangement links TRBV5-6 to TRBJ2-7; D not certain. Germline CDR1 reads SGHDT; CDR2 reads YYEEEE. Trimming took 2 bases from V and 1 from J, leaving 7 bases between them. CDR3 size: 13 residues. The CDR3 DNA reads TGTGCCAGCAGCTTTTGGTTGTCCTACGAGCAGTACTTC. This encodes CASSFWLSYEQYF.

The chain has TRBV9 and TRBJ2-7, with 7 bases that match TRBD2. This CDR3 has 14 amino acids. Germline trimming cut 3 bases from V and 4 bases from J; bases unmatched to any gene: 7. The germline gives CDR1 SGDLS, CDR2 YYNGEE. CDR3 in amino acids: CASSAGGGWYEQYF. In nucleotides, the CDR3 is TGTGCCAGCAGCGCCGGCGGGGGTTGGTACGAGCAGTACTTC. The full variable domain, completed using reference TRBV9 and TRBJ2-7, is DSGVTQTPKHLITATGQRVTLRCSPRSGDLSVYWYQQSLDQGLQFLIQYYNGEERAKGNILERFSAQQFPDLHSELNLSSLELGDSALYFCASSAGGGWYEQYFGPGTRLTVT.

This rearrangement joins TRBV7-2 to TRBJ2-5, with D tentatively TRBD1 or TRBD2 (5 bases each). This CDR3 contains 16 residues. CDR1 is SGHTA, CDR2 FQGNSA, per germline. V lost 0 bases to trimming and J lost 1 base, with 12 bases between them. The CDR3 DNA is TGTGCCAGCAGCTTAGCGGGGACCTCGCTCCAAGAGACCCAGTACTTC. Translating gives CASSLAGTSLQETQYF.

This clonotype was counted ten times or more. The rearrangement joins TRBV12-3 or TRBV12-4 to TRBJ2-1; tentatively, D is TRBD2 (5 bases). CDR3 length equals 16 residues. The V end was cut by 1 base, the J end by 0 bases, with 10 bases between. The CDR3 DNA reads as TGTGCCAGCAGTTTAGAAGGGAGCAGCTCCTACAATGAGCAGTTCTTC. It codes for CASSLEGSSSYNEQFF.

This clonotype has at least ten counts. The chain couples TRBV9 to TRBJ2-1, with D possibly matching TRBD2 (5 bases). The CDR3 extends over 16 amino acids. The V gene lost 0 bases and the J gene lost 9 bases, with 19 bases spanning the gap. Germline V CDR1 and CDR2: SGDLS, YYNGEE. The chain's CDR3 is CASSVEPEPGNTEQFF. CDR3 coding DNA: TGTGCCAGCAGCGTAGAGCCGGAACCGGGGAACACTGAGCAGTTCTTC. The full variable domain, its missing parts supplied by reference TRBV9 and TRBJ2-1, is DSGVTQTPKHLITATGQRVTLRCSPRSGDLSVYWYQQSLDQGLQFLIQYYNGEERAKGNILERFSAQQFPDLHSELNLSSLELGDSALYFCASSVEPEPGNTEQFFGPGTRLTVL.

CDR3 region: CASSWAGVGSTDTQYF. CDR3 DNA: TGTGCCAGCAGCTGGGCGGGTGTGGGTAGCACAGATACGCAGTATTTT. This chain uses TRBV7-2 with TRBJ2-3; D may be TRBD2 (5 bases). Germline V gene lookup returns CDR1 SGHTA and CDR2 FQGNSA. CDR3 length: 16 residues. The V end was cut by 4 bases, the J end by 0 bases, with 14 bases between.

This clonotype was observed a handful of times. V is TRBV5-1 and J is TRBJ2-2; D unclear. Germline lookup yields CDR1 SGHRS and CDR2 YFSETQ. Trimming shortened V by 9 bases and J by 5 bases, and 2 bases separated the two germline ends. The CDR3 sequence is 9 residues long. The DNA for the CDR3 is TGCGCCAAAACCGGGGAGCTGTTTTTT. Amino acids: CAKTGELFF.

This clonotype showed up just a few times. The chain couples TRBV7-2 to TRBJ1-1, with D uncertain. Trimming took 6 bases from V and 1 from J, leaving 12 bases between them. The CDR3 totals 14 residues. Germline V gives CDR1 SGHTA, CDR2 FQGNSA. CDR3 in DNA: TGTGCCAGCAGAACACGCGAAACGAACACTGAAGCTTTCTTT. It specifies CASRTRETNTEAFF.

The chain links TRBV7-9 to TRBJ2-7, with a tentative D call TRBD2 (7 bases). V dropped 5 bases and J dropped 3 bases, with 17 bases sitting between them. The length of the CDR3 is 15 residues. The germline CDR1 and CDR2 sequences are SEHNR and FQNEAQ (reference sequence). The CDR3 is CASSPEGGGGYEQYV. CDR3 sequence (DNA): TGTGCCAGCAGCCCAGAGGGGGGGGGAGGCTACGAGCAGTACGTC.

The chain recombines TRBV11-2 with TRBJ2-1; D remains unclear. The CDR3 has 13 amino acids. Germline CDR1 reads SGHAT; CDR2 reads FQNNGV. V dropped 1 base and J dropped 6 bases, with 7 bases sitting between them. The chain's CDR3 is CASSLVGVNEQFF. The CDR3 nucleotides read TGTGCCAGCAGCTTAGTTGGGGTCAATGAGCAGTTCTTC.